This T cell receptor (beta chain) was recovered during a study of OX40 agonist ivuxolimab in advanced cancers. Across the whole study: Having had anti-PD-1, anti-PD-L1 or anti-CTLA-4 therapy before was allowed, and approximately 40% had some.

The CDR3 spans 19 residues. Trimming removed 5 bases from V and 4 bases from J; junction bases left unmatched: 14. Germline V CDR1 and CDR2: SGHTA, FQGTGA. Using immunoSEQ multiplex PCR, the repertoire was profiled, and TCRdb retains in-frame clones only, with some absent. This table holds about 7,700 clones, roughly 88% found once. Exclusion applied to patients with autoimmune disease history or systemic immunosuppression. The sequence derives from an adult with an advanced solid tumor such as melanoma, head and neck, liver or kidney cancer. The rearrangement uses TRBV7-3 and TRBJ2-2; 12 bases line up with TRBD2. Here the sequenced sample was CD4+ or CD8+ T cells sorted from blood, taken in a trial of the OX40 agonist ivuxolimab. CDR3 loop: CASSRTDQGLAGPTGELFF. The CDR3 nucleotides are TGTGCCAGCAGCAGGACGGACCAGGGACTAGCGGGCCCCACCGGGGAGCTGTTTTTT.